This T cell receptor (beta chain) was recorded in a study of immune characterization of retroperitoneal liposarcoma. TCRdb redid the calling of the PCR reads with MiXCR, one entry per CDR3 protein. Of about 9,700 distinct CDR3 sequences in the sample, 25% to 30% are singletons; the top ten hold 8.5%. This clonotype was picked up many times. The specimen was tumor tissue. The TCR sequence derives from a female donor with retroperitoneal liposarcoma.

The CDR3 DNA reads as TGTGCCAGCAGCTTGGGACAGGGGAGCTCCTACGAGCAGTTCTTC. Its translation is CASSLGQGSSYEQFF. The chain employs TRBV7-6 and TRBJ2-1, with 10 bases matching TRBD1. The CDR3 has 15 residues. V was pared by 3 bases and J by 10 bases, with 9 bases of the junction left unmatched. Germline assignment: CDR1 SGHVS and CDR2 FNYEAQ.